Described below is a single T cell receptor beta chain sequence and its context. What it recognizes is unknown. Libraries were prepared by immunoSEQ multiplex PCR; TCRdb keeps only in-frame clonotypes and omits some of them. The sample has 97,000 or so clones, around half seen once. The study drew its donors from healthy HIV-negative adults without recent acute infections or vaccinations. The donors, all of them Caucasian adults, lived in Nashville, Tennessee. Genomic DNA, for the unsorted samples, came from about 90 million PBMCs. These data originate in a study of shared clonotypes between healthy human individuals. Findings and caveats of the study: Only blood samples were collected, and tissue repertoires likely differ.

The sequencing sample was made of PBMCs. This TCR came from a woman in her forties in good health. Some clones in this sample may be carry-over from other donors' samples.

The CDR3 DNA reads TGTGCCAGCAGCTTACGGGAATGGGAGACCCAGTACTTC. Its protein product is CASSLREWETQYF. This rearrangement joins TRBV7-2 to TRBJ2-5; D might be TRBD2 (5 bases). This CDR3 is built from 13 residues. With 2 bases removed from V and 5 bases from J, the gap between germline ends came to 9 bases. Germline CDR1 SGHTA, CDR2 FQGNSA.